These 5 T cell receptor beta chains were sequenced from one sample in a study of T cell responses to AZD1222 COVID-19 vaccine. Method: immunoSEQ multiplex PCR; TCRdb's copy keeps in-frame clones and lacks some. This table holds roughly 93,000 clones, approximately 90% found once. This specimen was peripheral blood, taken on day 0 of AZD1222 vaccination. The receptors were gathered from an adult in good health.

This chain joins TRBV6-2 or TRBV6-3 and TRBJ1-3; no reliable D call. Germline assignment: CDR1 MNHEY and CDR2 SVGEGT. Trimming took off 0 bases at V and 0 bases at J, with 3 bases between the two ends. There are 14 residues in the CDR3. The CDR3 region has the DNA TGTGCCAGCAGTTACTCCGGCTCTGGAAACACCATATATTTT. It codes for CASSYSGSGNTIYF.

The chain uses TRBV28 and TRBJ1-5; D gene unclear. The CDR3 spans 14 residues. Germline V gene lookup returns CDR1 MDHEN and CDR2 SYDVKM. Trimming shortened V by 3 bases and J by 3 bases, and 9 bases separated the two germline ends. In DNA, the CDR3 is TGTGCCAGCAGTTTCGGCACCGTCAATCAGCCCCAGCATTTT. This encodes CASSFGTVNQPQHF.

This sequence joins TRBV29-1 and TRBJ2-1; D perhaps matches TRBD2 (5 bases). CDR3 size: 12 residues. In germline, CDR1 is SQVTM, CDR2 ANQGSEA. V gave up 3 bases and J gave up 4 bases, with 7 bases separating them. For the CDR3, the DNA is TGCAGCGTTGATCGGGATTACAATGAGCAGTTCTTC. As protein: CSVDRDYNEQFF.

The CDR3 here is CASSPLGDFEQFF. The DNA for the CDR3 is TGTGCCAGCAGTCCCCTGGGCGATTTTGAGCAGTTCTTC. The V gene is TRBV6-5, the J gene TRBJ2-1; D is uncertain. This CDR3 spans 13 amino acids. CDR1 is MNHEY, CDR2 SVGAGI, per germline. V lost 5 bases and J lost 9, with 14 bases in between.

The chain combines TRBV5-5 with TRBJ1-6, with a weak D call TRBD1 (6 bases). The CDR3 contains 16 residues. Germline-derived CDR1 and CDR2 are SGHKS and YYEKEE (reference sequence). V was shortened by 4 bases and J by 5 bases, with 16 bases between the two germline ends. The CDR3 sequence is CASSPGQPNNNSPLHF. DNA for the CDR3: TGTGCCAGCAGCCCTGGACAGCCGAACAATAATTCACCCCTCCACTTT.